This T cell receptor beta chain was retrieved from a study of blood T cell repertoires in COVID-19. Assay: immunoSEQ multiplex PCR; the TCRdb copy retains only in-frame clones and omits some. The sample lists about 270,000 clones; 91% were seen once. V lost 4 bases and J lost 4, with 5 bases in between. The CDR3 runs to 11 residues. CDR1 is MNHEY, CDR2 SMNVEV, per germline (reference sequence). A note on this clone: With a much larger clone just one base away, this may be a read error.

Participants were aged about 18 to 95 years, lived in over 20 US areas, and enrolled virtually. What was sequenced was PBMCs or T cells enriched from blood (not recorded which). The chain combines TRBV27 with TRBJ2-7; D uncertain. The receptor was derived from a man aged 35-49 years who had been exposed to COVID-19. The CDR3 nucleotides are TGTGCCAGCAGTTCGGTTTACGAGCAGTACTTC. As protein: CASSSVYEQYF.